The source of this TCR beta chain is a study of CD8+ T cells in alopecia areata. Study conclusions and caveats: Higher clonality than in normal scalp was seen in lesional scalp, especially alopecia totalis/universalis. Sequencing of scalp samples also captures resident alphabeta T cells of normal skin.

The CDR3 consists of 14 residues. The trim removed 4 bases at V and 3 bases at J, leaving 5 bases unmatched. CDR1 and CDR2 from the germline V gene are SGHRS and YFSETQ. RNA, once extracted, was reverse transcribed into cDNA for use as the sequencing template. Here immunoSEQ multiplex PCR was the method, and the copy in TCRdb shows in-frame clones only, minus some. Of around 150,000 clones in the sample, 55% were seen once. In regard to this clone: What it binds is not known.

The sample was CD4+ T cells sorted from blood. V is TRBV5-1 and J is TRBJ1-1; 8 bases match TRBD1. This receptor was identified in a human donor in good health. The CDR3 nucleotides are TGCGCCAGCAGCCTCAGGGGGCGCGACACTGAAGCTTTCTTT. Translated: CASSLRGRDTEAFF. The complete variable domain, with remaining parts taken from reference TRBV5-1 and TRBJ1-1, reads KAGVTQTPRYLIKTRGQQVTLSCSPISGHRSVSWYQQTPGQGLQFLFEYFSETQRNKGNFPGRFSGRQFSNSRSEMNVSTLELGDSALYLCASSLRGRDTEAFFGQGTRLTVV.